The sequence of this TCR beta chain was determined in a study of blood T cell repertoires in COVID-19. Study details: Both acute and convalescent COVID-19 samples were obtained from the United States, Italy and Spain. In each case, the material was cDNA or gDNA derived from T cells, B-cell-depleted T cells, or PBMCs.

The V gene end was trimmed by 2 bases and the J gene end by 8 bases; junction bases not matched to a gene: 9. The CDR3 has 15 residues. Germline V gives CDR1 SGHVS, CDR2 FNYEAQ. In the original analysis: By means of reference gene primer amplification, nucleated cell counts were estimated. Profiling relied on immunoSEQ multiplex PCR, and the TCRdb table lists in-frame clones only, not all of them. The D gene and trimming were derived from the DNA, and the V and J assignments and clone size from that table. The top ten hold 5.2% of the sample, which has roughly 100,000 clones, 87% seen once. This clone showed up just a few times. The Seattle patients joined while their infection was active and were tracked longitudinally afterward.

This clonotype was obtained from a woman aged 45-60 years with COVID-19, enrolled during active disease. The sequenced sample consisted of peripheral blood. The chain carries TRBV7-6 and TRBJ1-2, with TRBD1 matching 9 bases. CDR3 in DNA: TGTGCCAGCAGCTTAACGTCCGGGACAGGGAGGGGCTACACCTTC. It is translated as CASSLTSGTGRGYTF.